Below, 21 T cell receptor beta chains from the same sample are listed, as sequenced in a study of CD8 T cells in Susac syndrome. After extraction with the RNeasy kit, roughly 0.45 to 1 ug of the RNA was reverse transcribed using random hexamers. One entry per CDR3 protein, called by TCRdb with MiXCR from the immunoSEQ multiplex PCR reads. This sample yields some 200,000 distinct CDR3 sequences, of which about 94% are seen a single time; approximately 0.089% belongs to the top ten. The sample consisted of CD4+ T cells from PBMCs. Every receptor here comes from a human donor with Susac syndrome.

This chain connects TRBV5-4 to TRBJ1-1; 9 nucleotides agree with TRBD1. V lost 3 bases to trimming and J lost 0 bases; unmatched junction nucleotides: 6. Germline values: CDR1 SGHNT, CDR2 YYREEE (reference sequence). The CDR3 runs 16 residues. CDR3 loop: CASSSGTGRLNTEAFF. CDR3 coding DNA: TGTGCCAGCAGCTCAGGGACAGGGAGATTGAACACTGAAGCTTTCTTT.

The chain carries TRBV6-6 and TRBJ2-7; no reliable D call. CDR1 and CDR2 (germline): MNHNY, SVGAGI (reference sequence). Trimming left V 0 bases short and J 1 base short, with 10 bases between. The CDR3 contains 15 residues. CDR3: CASSYSSTPSYEQYF. The CDR3 bases are TGTGCCAGCAGTTACTCGTCTACCCCATCCTACGAGCAGTACTTC.

The V gene is TRBV30, the J gene TRBJ2-1; 10 positions match TRBD2. The germline V gene encodes CDR1 GTSNPN and CDR2 SVGIG (reference sequence). V lost 0 bases to trimming and J lost 8 bases; unmatched junction nucleotides: 7. The CDR3 is made up of 15 amino acids. The CDR3 reads CAWSVLSSGGYEQFF. The CDR3 region has the DNA TGTGCCTGGAGTGTACTCTCTAGCGGGGGTTATGAGCAGTTCTTC.

The V call is TRBV7-6, the J call TRBJ2-4, with D possibly called TRBD1 or TRBD2 (5 bases each). The CDR3 extends over 20 amino acids. V was cut by 1 base and J by 0 bases, with 22 bases left in between. The V gene's germline CDR1 is SGHVS and CDR2 FNYEAQ. The chain's CDR3 is CASSLVVAVGGGIAKNIQYF. In DNA form, the CDR3 reads TGTGCCAGCAGCTTAGTCGTCGCCGTGGGTGGGGGAATAGCCAAAAACATTCAGTACTTC.

The gene calls are TRBV14 and TRBJ1-2; perhaps TRBD1 as D (6 bases). Germline V gene lookup returns CDR1 SGHDN and CDR2 FVKESK. The CDR3 totals 14 residues. Trimming stripped 1 base from V and 7 bases from J, with 13 bases between. The CDR3 DNA sequence: TGTGCCAGCAGCCAAGTTGGGGGGGCGCTTGGCTACACCTTC. The encoded protein is CASSQVGGALGYTF.

The chain couples TRBV6-4 to TRBJ2-2; TRBD2 aligns across 11 bases. Germline V lookup: CDR1 MRHNA, CDR2 SNTAGT. This CDR3 is 15 amino acids long. Losses at the gene ends were 5 bases for V and 3 bases for J; bases not matched to a gene: 2. DNA of the CDR3: TGTGCCAGCAGTTCACTAGCGGGGGACACCGGGGAGCTGTTTTTT. This gives the protein CASSSLAGDTGELFF.

This sequence joins TRBV3-1 and TRBJ2-6, with 9 nucleotides matching TRBD1. In germline, CDR1 is LGHDT, CDR2 YNNKEL (reference sequence). Germline trimming cut 5 bases from V and 2 bases from J; bases unmatched to any gene: 4. The CDR3 has 16 amino acids. This CDR3 is CASSYTGGAGANVLTF. The CDR3 DNA reads as TGTGCCAGCAGCTATACAGGGGGCGCTGGGGCCAACGTCCTGACTTTC.

The J gene is TRBJ2-5, the V gene TRBV30; TRBD2 might be the D (5 bases). Trimming pared 4 bases from V and 1 base from J, leaving 13 bases between. The germline V gene encodes CDR1 GTSNPN and CDR2 SVGIG (reference sequence). This CDR3 has 14 amino acids. Written as DNA, the CDR3 is TGTGCCTGGACAGCGGCGCCGTTCCAAGAGACCCAGTACTTC. Amino acids: CAWTAAPFQETQYF.

V gene TRBV4-1 combines with J gene TRBJ1-2; TRBD1 aligns across 7 bases. V lost 3 bases to trimming and J lost 4 bases; unmatched junction nucleotides: 8. The CDR3 extends over 15 amino acids. CDR1 and CDR2 from the germline V gene are MGHRA and YSYEKL. CDR3 amino acids: CASSQRQGAVYGYTF. The CDR3 nucleotides read TGCGCCAGCAGCCAGCGACAGGGTGCAGTCTATGGCTACACCTTC.

The CDR3 reads CASSSVAGGPYNEQFF. Here the CDR3 DNA reads TGTGCCAGCAGTTCCGTAGCGGGGGGCCCCTACAATGAGCAGTTCTTC. The chain links TRBV27 to TRBJ2-1; 10 bases agree with TRBD2. The CDR3 has 16 residues. Trimming removed 4 bases from V and 2 bases from J; junction bases left unmatched: 5. Germline lookup yields CDR1 MNHEY and CDR2 SMNVEV (reference sequence).

This chain connects TRBV4-2 to TRBJ2-3; 8 bases align to TRBD2. The CDR3 totals 16 residues. V trimming: 4 bases; J trimming: 5 bases; junction bases outside the gene matches: 11. Germline V lookup: CDR1 LGHNA, CDR2 YNFKEQ. CDR3 amino acids: CASSLLAGGGEDTQYF. CDR3 in DNA: TGTGCCAGCAGCCTGCTGGCGGGGGGAGGGGAAGATACGCAGTATTTT.

The V and J genes are TRBV5-6 and TRBJ1-1; maybe TRBD1 (5 bases). Germline assignment: CDR1 SGHDT and CDR2 YYEEEE. Trimming removed 0 bases from V and 3 bases from J, with 9 bases in between. This CDR3 comprises 14 residues. The CDR3 nucleotides are TGTGCCAGCAGCTTGGTAGGGACGGACACTGAAGCTTTCTTT. It encodes CASSLVGTDTEAFF.

The chain recombines TRBV20-1 with TRBJ2-3; TRBD1 matches at 9 bases. With V trimmed by 5 bases and J by 5 bases, 8 bases remained unmatched. Germline CDR1 reads DFQATT; CDR2 reads SNEGSKA (reference sequence). The CDR3 has 14 amino acids. CDR3: CSASGTGFEDTQYF. In nucleotides, the CDR3 is TGCAGTGCTTCGGGGACAGGGTTCGAAGATACGCAGTATTTT.

The chain joins TRBV2 to TRBJ2-2; 7 bases line up with TRBD2. J was trimmed by 5 bases and V by 2 bases; bases with no gene match: 5. The CDR3 extends over 15 amino acids. Germline V gene data show CDR1 as SNHLY and CDR2 as FYNNEI. The CDR3 region has the DNA TGTGCCAGCAGTGAACTAGCGGAGGCAACCGGGGAGCTGTTTTTT. This codes for CASSELAEATGELFF.

This chain links TRBV6-5 with TRBJ1-1; no clear D. V was pared by 3 bases and J by 4 bases, with 18 bases between. Germline CDR1 and CDR2: MNHEY and SVGAGI. The CDR3 covers 16 residues. This CDR3 is CASSYRAWVSGTEAFF. The CDR3 coding sequence is TGTGCCAGCAGTTATAGGGCATGGGTGTCAGGCACTGAAGCTTTCTTT.

The chain employs TRBV29-1 and TRBJ2-5; 12 bases match TRBD2. Germline V gives CDR1 SQVTM, CDR2 ANQGSEA. The CDR3 loop spans 15 amino acids. Unmatched junction bases numbered 10, after V lost 5 bases and J lost 6 bases. For the CDR3, the DNA is TGCAGCGTTTCCCTCCGGCTAGCGGGAGGGAAGACCCAGTACTTC. Translating it yields CSVSLRLAGGKTQYF.

Here the CDR3 reads CASSQVRGKGNNEQFF. As DNA, the CDR3 is TGTGCCAGCAGCCAAGTACGGGGGAAGGGGAACAATGAGCAGTTCTTC. This chain connects TRBV3-1 to TRBJ2-1; D might be TRBD2 (6 bases). Germline CDR1 is LGHDT and CDR2 is YNNKEL (reference sequence). Trimming stripped 1 base from V and 5 bases from J, with 15 bases between. This CDR3 has 16 residues.

The chain uses TRBV7-2 and TRBJ2-1; 8 bases agree with TRBD2. V lost 4 bases to trimming and J lost 6 bases; unmatched junction nucleotides: 8. The CDR3 is made up of 15 amino acids. Germline V gene data show CDR1 as SGHTA and CDR2 as FQGNSA. The chain's CDR3 is CASSSAGARFNEQFF. CDR3 coding DNA: TGTGCCAGCAGCTCAGCGGGGGCCAGGTTCAATGAGCAGTTCTTC.

The chain couples TRBV20-1 to TRBJ2-6, with D perhaps matching TRBD1 (6 bases). Germline V gene lookup returns CDR1 DFQATT and CDR2 SNEGSKA (reference sequence). Trimming took off 5 bases at V and 0 bases at J, with 14 bases between the two ends. CDR3 length equals 16 residues. The CDR3 region is CSARLRGTSGANVLTF. The CDR3 bases are TGCAGTGCTCGCCTAAGGGGGACCTCTGGGGCCAACGTCCTGACTTTC.

This clonotype was observed a single time. The chain carries TRBV20-1 and TRBJ2-1, with 9 bases lining up with TRBD2. With V trimmed by 0 bases and J by 11 bases, 17 bases remained unmatched. Looked up from germline, CDR1 is DFQATT and CDR2 is SNEGSKA (reference sequence). CDR3 length: 17 amino acids. For the CDR3, the DNA is TGCAGTGCTAGAGATCAGGACTCTAGGGCGGGGGGGCTTCAGCAGTTCTTC. This sequence encodes CSARDQDSRAGGLQQFF.

The chain links TRBV7-9 to TRBJ2-7; 7 positions match TRBD1. The CDR3 covers 13 residues. Germline V gene sequence: CDR1 SEHNR, CDR2 FQNEAQ (reference sequence). V lost 8 bases to trimming and J lost 7 bases; unmatched junction nucleotides: 11. The CDR3 nucleotides are TGTGCCAGCGGAAGGGGGCCCTCAGTAGAGCAGTACTTC. This sequence encodes CASGRGPSVEQYF.